The 5 T cell receptor beta chains listed next were all sequenced from one sample in a study of cytomegalovirus exposure and HLA in healthy donors. Researchers ran the PCR with 60 Vbeta and 13 Jbeta primers. Profiling relied on immunoSEQ multiplex PCR, and the TCRdb table lists in-frame clones only, not all of them. The sample lists tens of thousands of clones, approximately 80% occurring once. Input material: PBMCs. The source of these receptors is a woman in her thirties in good health and CMV-seronegative.

The rearrangement uses TRBV9 and TRBJ2-2; D ambiguous. This CDR3 contains 13 residues. Per the germline V gene, CDR1 is SGDLS and CDR2 is YYNGEE. Trimming shortened V by 3 bases and J by 4 bases, and 7 bases separated the two germline ends. The CDR3 sequence is CASSDSPTGELFF. CDR3 nucleotide sequence: TGTGCCAGCAGCGATAGCCCCACCGGGGAGCTGTTTTTT.

This chain joins TRBV7-5 and TRBJ1-2. TRBV7-5 is a documented pseudogene. This CDR3 is built from 13 residues. The CDR3 region is CASSPNPGDGYTF. The DNA for the CDR3 is TGTGCCAGCAGCCCCAACCCGGGAGATGGCTACACCTTC.

This chain uses TRBV2 with TRBJ2-5; weak D call: TRBD2 (6 bases). The germline CDR1 and CDR2 sequences are SNHLY and FYNNEI. This CDR3 comprises 18 residues. V lost 4 bases and J 0 bases, leaving 21 bases between the germline ends. The DNA of the CDR3 is TGTGCCAGCAGTGGGGGGAGGTTGCTAGCGCCCCACCAAGAGACCCAGTACTTC. It is translated as CASSGGRLLAPHQETQYF.

The V call is TRBV19, the J call TRBJ2-1, with 7 bases lining up with TRBD2. Germline values: CDR1 LNHDA, CDR2 SQIVND (reference sequence). This CDR3 is built from 13 residues. The trim removed 5 bases at V and 4 bases at J, leaving 2 bases unmatched. The CDR3 sequence: CASSLGLYNEQFF. DNA of the CDR3: TGTGCCAGTAGTCTGGGACTATACAATGAGCAGTTCTTC.

The chain uses TRBV5-6 and TRBJ1-2; 7 bases fit TRBD1. The V and J ends lost 3 bases and 3 bases, in that order; junction bases with no gene match: 14. The CDR3 is 17 residues long. Germline V CDR1 and CDR2: SGHDT, YYEEEE. CDR3: CASSSRDRPHRYYGYTF. The CDR3 DNA reads TGTGCCAGCAGCTCCCGGGACAGACCCCACCGGTACTATGGCTACACCTTC.